Listed here is a single TCR beta chain. This clone has just one count. Its antigen is currently not known. No much larger clonotype is one base removed from it; base qualities were not supplied. The CDR3 goes from the cysteine to the phenylalanine over 17 residues. Only the CDR3 DNA is retained, 51 bases long and in frame from the first base. CDR1 SEHNR and CDR2 FQNEAQ are derived from the germline V gene (reference sequence). For this chain, trimming is 2 bases at the V end and 9 bases at the J end, and the number of junction bases without a gene match is 13. The source of the sample is a study of blood T cell repertoires in COVID-19 (dated by TCRdb to about 2020). About the investigation overall: Samples covering the acute and convalescent phases of COVID-19 were provided by collaborators in the United States, Italy and Spain. The dataset comprised deeply sampled blood TCRbeta repertoires from subjects exposed to, actively infected with, or recovered from COVID-19. The repertoires were released in a freely available public database meant as a resource for research on the immune response to SARS-CoV-2. The material from the prospective study consisted of cDNA or gDNA derived from T cells, B-cell-depleted T cells, or PBMCs. The samples were drawn from the first 160 participants of the ongoing ImmuneRACE study and from 950 to 1,500 subjects provided by 6 global collaborators. Where HLA class I and class II types were available, the types were taken from metadata supplied by the sample provider, not from assay-based typing. The sample metadata nearly always contained a de-identified subject ID, COVID-19 status, age in years and sex. What the authors observed across the whole study: How much clinical and demographic metadata was included differed by source and by participant, and the metadata was provided uncurated.

The collaborating institutions used their own protocols to collect whole blood in K2EDTA tubes. For TCRbeta analysis, collaborators shipped samples as frozen whole blood, isolated PBMCs, or DNA extracted from either of those sample types. The immunoSEQ Assay, a bias-controlled multiplex PCR, was used to amplify TCRbeta CDR3 regions from genomic DNA. Turning to the authors' computational methods: The number of nucleated cells in each sample was estimated from the amplification of reference gene primers within the assay. To quantify the absolute abundance of each unique TCRbeta CDR3 rearrangement, sequence reads were collapsed and filtered. For each sample, productive Simpson clonality was calculated as the square root of Simpson's diversity index over productive rearrangements. The immuneACCESS repertoire file appears here via TCRdb, limited to in-frame rearrangements. These files lack a portion of the clones; in checked studies, under half of the deficit traces to unresolved V genes, and the cause of the others is not known. Clone size and V and J calls were adopted from that table, with D and trimming inferred from the DNA. In this sample the table shows tens of thousands of clones, approximately 86% of which occur a single time. About 12% of the sample is in the top ten clones.

This receptor was taken from a human donor in a cohort sampled during active COVID-19. The chain joins TRBV7-9 to TRBJ1-6; 7 of the junction bases match TRBD1. Sequencing was carried out using peripheral blood. The DNA is TGTGCCAGCAGCTTAAAGGCGACAGGGTGGTCTAGTTCACCCCTCCACTTT. This encodes CASSLKATGWSSSPLHF.